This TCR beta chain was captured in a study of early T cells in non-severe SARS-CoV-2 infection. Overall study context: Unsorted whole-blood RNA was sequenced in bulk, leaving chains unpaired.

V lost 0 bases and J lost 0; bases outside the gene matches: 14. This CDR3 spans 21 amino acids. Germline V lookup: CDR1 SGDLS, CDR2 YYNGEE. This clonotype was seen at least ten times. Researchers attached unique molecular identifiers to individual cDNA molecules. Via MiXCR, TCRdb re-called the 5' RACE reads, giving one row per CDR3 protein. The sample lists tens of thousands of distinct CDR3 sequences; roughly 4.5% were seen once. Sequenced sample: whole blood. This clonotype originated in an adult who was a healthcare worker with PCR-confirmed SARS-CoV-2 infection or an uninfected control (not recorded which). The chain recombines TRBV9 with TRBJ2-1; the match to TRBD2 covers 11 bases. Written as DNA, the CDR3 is TGTGCCAGCAGCGTAGGCCTAGCGGGGGGACATGTGGCGAACTCCTACAATGAGCAGTTCTTC. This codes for CASSVGLAGGHVANSYNEQFF.